This T cell receptor beta chain was retrieved from a study of OX40 agonist ivuxolimab in advanced cancers. V gave up 2 bases and J gave up 4 bases, with 9 bases separating them. Germline V gene lookup returns CDR1 MNHEY and CDR2 SVGAGI. CDR3 length: 13 residues. Produced via immunoSEQ multiplex PCR; TCRdb's table is partial and in-frame only. The table has fewer than 25,000 clones, about 83% seen once. Material: CD4+ or CD8+ T cells sorted from blood, obtained in a trial of the OX40 agonist ivuxolimab. This chain links TRBV6-5 with TRBJ2-7; D is perhaps TRBD1 (6 bases). This TCR was sampled from an adult with an advanced solid tumor such as melanoma, head and neck, liver or kidney cancer. The DNA of the CDR3 is TGTGCCAGCAGTTACGGGGGCGAATACGAGCAGTACTTC. It codes for CASSYGGEYEQYF.